Below, 24 T cell receptor beta chains from the same sample are listed, as sequenced in a study of shared clonotypes between healthy human individuals. Sequencing used immunoSEQ multiplex PCR; TCRdb keeps in-frame clones, though not all of them. The sample shows about 2 million clones, less than 95% of them seen only once. CD8 cells classed as naive were CD45RO-negative and positively selected for CCR7, excluding terminally differentiated effector memory CD45RA+ cells. Material: naive CD8+ T cells sorted from blood. The receptors originated from a man younger than 35 in good health.

This clone was counted once. The CDR3 sequence is CAISEEGRGLENEQFF. The CDR3 nucleotides are TGTGCCATCAGTGAGGAAGGTCGAGGGCTAGAGAATGAGCAGTTCTTC. This sequence joins TRBV10-3 and TRBJ2-1; TRBD2 is a possible D gene (5 bases). The CDR3 consists of 16 residues. Germline CDR1 reads ENHRY; CDR2 reads SYGVKD. With 2 bases removed from V and 7 bases from J, the gap between germline ends came to 18 bases.

This chain connects TRBV6-6 to TRBJ1-2; no reliable D call. The CDR3 contains 14 residues. Germline lookup yields CDR1 MNHNY and CDR2 SVGAGI (reference sequence). V was cut by 1 base and J by 6 bases, with 12 bases left in between. The CDR3 spells CASSYWGDIDGYTF. The CDR3 DNA is TGTGCCAGCAGTTACTGGGGTGATATAGATGGCTACACCTTC.

The chain recombines TRBV4-1 with TRBJ2-5; perhaps TRBD2 as D (7 bases). Deletions cut 0 bases from V and 4 bases from J, with 18 bases between. The germline V gene has CDR1 MGHRA and CDR2 YSYEKL. The CDR3 runs 17 residues. The CDR3 loop reads CASSQDKGEGPGETQYF. The CDR3 coding sequence is TGCGCCAGCAGCCAAGATAAGGGGGAGGGCCCAGGAGAGACCCAGTACTTC.

This clone was counted between two and nine times. CDR3 region: CASSFKGTSPLHF. For the CDR3, the DNA is TGTGCCAGCAGCTTTAAAGGAACTTCACCCCTCCACTTT. V usage is TRBV5-4 and J usage is TRBJ1-6, with D unresolved. CDR3 length equals 13 residues. Trimming removed 2 bases from V and 9 bases from J, with 9 bases in between. Germline lookup yields CDR1 SGHNT and CDR2 YYREEE (reference sequence).

The chain is built from TRBV6-6 and TRBJ1-2; a possible D gene is TRBD1 (5 bases). V was trimmed by 0 bases and J by 8 bases, leaving 13 bases between them. Germline V lookup: CDR1 MNHNY, CDR2 SVGAGI (reference sequence). CDR3 length: 14 residues. CDR3 sequence: CASSYSEGRGGYTF. As DNA, the CDR3 is TGTGCCAGCAGTTACTCGGAGGGTAGGGGAGGCTACACCTTC.

The rearrangement uses TRBV28 and TRBJ2-7, with TRBD2 matching 12 bases. Losses at the gene ends were 5 bases for V and 2 bases for J; bases not matched to a gene: 7. Germline values: CDR1 MDHEN, CDR2 SYDVKM. The CDR3 length is 16 residues. Written as DNA, the CDR3 is TGTGCCAGCAGTCCCTCCACTAGCGGGGGGACCTACGAGCAGTACTTC. Amino acid sequence: CASSPSTSGGTYEQYF.

The rearrangement uses TRBV11-2 and TRBJ2-5, with D unclear. Trimming left V 0 bases short and J 5 bases short, with 10 bases between. CDR3 length: 14 residues. Germline-derived CDR1 and CDR2 are SGHAT and FQNNGV. CDR3 protein: CASSLEQPRETQYF. Here the CDR3 DNA reads TGTGCCAGCAGCTTAGAACAGCCTAGGGAGACCCAGTACTTC.

In its sample, this clone was seen once. The rearrangement uses TRBV7-9 and TRBJ1-1; D gene unclear. The germline V gene encodes CDR1 SEHNR and CDR2 FQNEAQ (reference sequence). The CDR3 is made up of 13 amino acids. Deletions cut 1 base from V and 6 bases from J, with 9 bases between. The CDR3 DNA follows: TGTGCCAGCAGCTTAGGGGTAGCCGCTGAAGCTTTCTTT. Translation: CASSLGVAAEAFF.

J is TRBJ2-1 and V is TRBV5-4; possibly TRBD2 for D (6 bases). V was clipped by 3 bases and J by 2 bases, with 15 bases between them. Per the germline V gene, CDR1 is SGHNT and CDR2 is YYREEE (reference sequence). This CDR3 has 16 residues. For the CDR3, the DNA is TGTGCCAGCAGCTCCTTCATAGCGGCTACCTACAATGAGCAGTTCTTC. This codes for CASSSFIAATYNEQFF.

The CDR3 reads CASRPSGSDEQFF. The CDR3, as DNA: TGTGCCAGCAGACCCTCGGGGTCGGATGAGCAGTTCTTC. This chain connects TRBV6-6 to TRBJ2-1; weak D call: TRBD2 (5 bases). The V and J ends lost 6 bases and 8 bases respectively, with 14 bases between them. The CDR3 is made up of 13 amino acids. Germline-derived CDR1 and CDR2 are MNHNY and SVGAGI (reference sequence).

DNA of the CDR3: TGTGCCAGCAGTTTCGTCGGAGGGTATGGCTACACCTTC. Protein: CASSFVGGYGYTF. The chain recombines TRBV28 with TRBJ1-2; D unresolved. Germline CDR1 reads MDHEN; CDR2 reads SYDVKM. V dropped 3 bases and J dropped 5 bases, with 10 bases sitting between them. CDR3 length equals 13 residues.

This rearrangement joins TRBV5-8 to TRBJ2-7; 9 bases fit TRBD2. The CDR3 has 15 amino acids. Germline loops: CDR1 SGHTS, CDR2 YDEGEE. V lost 2 bases and J lost 3; bases outside the gene matches: 6. The CDR3 loop reads CASSLGLALDYEQYF. Here the CDR3 DNA reads TGTGCCAGCAGCTTAGGACTAGCGCTAGACTACGAGCAGTACTTC.

This clone was counted once. The V gene is TRBV18, the J gene TRBJ2-7; TRBD1 is a possible D gene (6 bases). The CDR3 covers 14 residues. Trimming cost V 4 bases and J 2 bases, with 12 bases left between them. Looked up from germline, CDR1 is KGHSH and CDR2 is LQKENI. This CDR3 reads CASSQGQTTYEQYF. CDR3 sequence (DNA): TGTGCCAGCTCACAAGGACAGACTACCTACGAGCAGTACTTC.

This clone was seen once. The sample holds other DNA sequences that translate to the same CDR3. The rearrangement uses TRBV27 and TRBJ1-1, with a tentative D call TRBD1 (6 bases). The length of the CDR3 is 13 residues. Looked up from germline, CDR1 is MNHEY and CDR2 is SMNVEV (reference sequence). The V end was cut by 5 bases, the J end by 2 bases, with 9 bases between. Here the CDR3 reads CASSPQGNTEAFF. CDR3 nucleotides: TGTGCCAGCAGTCCACAGGGTAACACTGAAGCTTTCTTT.

The rearrangement links TRBV7-9 to TRBJ1-6; 10 bases agree with TRBD1. The CDR3 covers 16 residues. The junction had 6 bases not matched to a gene; V was cut back by 1 base and J by 9 bases. Germline V gene data show CDR1 as SEHNR and CDR2 as FQNEAQ (reference sequence). CDR3 DNA: TGTGCCAGCAGCTTAGGGGACAGGGGTTTGGGTTCACCCCTCCACTTT. Translated: CASSLGDRGLGSPLHF.

This CDR3 is CASSYGQGPEQYF. DNA for the CDR3: TGTGCCAGCAGTTACGGGCAGGGGCCCGAGCAGTACTTC. This chain joins TRBV6-6 and TRBJ2-7; possibly TRBD1 for D (6 bases). The CDR3 loop spans 13 amino acids. Trimming shortened V by 2 bases and J by 6 bases, and 11 bases separated the two germline ends. Germline V lookup: CDR1 MNHNY, CDR2 SVGAGI (reference sequence).

This clone has a single count. The V call is TRBV5-4, the J call TRBJ2-7, with D possibly matching TRBD1 (6 bases). Trimming left V 4 bases short and J 5 bases short, with 16 bases between. Germline loops: CDR1 SGHNT, CDR2 YYREEE (reference sequence). The CDR3 is 14 amino acids. The CDR3 is CASSIEQGSNEQYF. The CDR3 nucleotides are TGTGCCAGCAGCATCGAACAGGGATCTAACGAGCAGTACTTC.

DNA for the CDR3: TGTGCCAGCGTTTATCCCGCGGGGGGCTACAATGAGCAGTTCTTC. It codes for CASVYPAGGYNEQFF. The chain has TRBV11-2 and TRBJ2-1; 8 positions match TRBD2. There are 15 residues in the CDR3. V was clipped by 8 bases and J by 3 bases; unmatched bases: 9. Germline-derived CDR1 and CDR2 are SGHAT and FQNNGV.

This sequence joins TRBV6-5 and TRBJ1-2; 7 bases agree with TRBD1. Looked up from germline, CDR1 is MNHEY and CDR2 is SVGAGI. J lost 7 bases, V lost 4 bases, and 6 bases had no gene match. The CDR3 is made up of 13 amino acids. The CDR3 DNA reads TGTGCCAGCAGTTCGACAGGGAATGCTGGCTACACCTTC. It encodes CASSSTGNAGYTF.

A word on this clone: This likely comes from a read error, as the CDR3 has no conserved phenylalanine or tryptophan at its end. This chain connects TRBV4-3 to TRBJ2-2; 8 bases are shared with TRBD1. Germline V CDR1 and CDR2: LGHNA, YSLEER. The CDR3 loop spans 16 amino acids. The trim removed 4 bases at V and 5 bases at J, leaving 9 bases unmatched. As DNA, the CDR3 is TGCGCCAGCAGCCCAGGCGACAGGGGAGGTACCGGGGAGCTGTTTTCT. As protein: CASSPGDRGGTGELFS.

The V gene is TRBV9, the J gene TRBJ1-6; 8 nucleotides agree with TRBD1. Germline V CDR1 and CDR2: SGDLS, YYNGEE. Trimming at V came to 3 bases and at J to 12 bases, leaving 17 bases not matched to a gene. The CDR3 contains 17 residues. For the CDR3, the DNA is TGTGCCAGCAGCGCGTACACCTACCCGGGACAGGAGGGACCCCTCCACTTT. The encoded protein is CASSAYTYPGQEGPLHF.

The chain recombines TRBV12-1 with TRBJ2-3; the D call of TRBD2 is as the table states it, not checked on the DNA. TRBV12-1 is a pseudogene locus. The CDR3 is 14 residues long. CDR3 region: CASLQTSGTDTQYF. The CDR3 DNA follows: TGTGCCAGCCTACAGACTAGCGGCACAGATACGCAGTATTTT.

The chain is built from TRBV15 and TRBJ2-1; no clear D. Looked up from germline, CDR1 is LNHNV and CDR2 is YYDKDF (reference sequence). V was clipped by 0 bases and J by 7 bases, with 4 bases between them. This CDR3 comprises 12 residues. CDR3 in amino acids: CATSRDSNEQFF. The CDR3 coding sequence is TGTGCCACCAGCAGAGATAGTAATGAGCAGTTCTTC.

The chain joins TRBV7-8 to TRBJ1-1; no clear D gene. The V end was cut by 4 bases, the J end by 6 bases, with 18 bases between. Germline assignment: CDR1 SGHVS and CDR2 FQNEAQ. The CDR3 covers 15 residues. The CDR3 DNA reads as TGTGCCAGCAGCTCAGCCAACTCAGTACCCCCTGAAGCTTTCTTT. Protein product: CASSSANSVPPEAFF.